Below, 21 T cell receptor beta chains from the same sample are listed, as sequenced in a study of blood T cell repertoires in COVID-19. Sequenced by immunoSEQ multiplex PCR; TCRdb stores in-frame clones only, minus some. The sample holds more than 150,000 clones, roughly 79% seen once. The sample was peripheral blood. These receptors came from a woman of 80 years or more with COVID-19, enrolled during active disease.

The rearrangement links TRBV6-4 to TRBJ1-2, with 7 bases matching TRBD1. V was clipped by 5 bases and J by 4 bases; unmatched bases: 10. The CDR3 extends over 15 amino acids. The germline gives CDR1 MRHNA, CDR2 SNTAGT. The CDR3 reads CASSLNWDSLYGYTF. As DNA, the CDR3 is TGTGCCAGCAGTCTAAATTGGGACAGCCTCTATGGCTACACCTTC.

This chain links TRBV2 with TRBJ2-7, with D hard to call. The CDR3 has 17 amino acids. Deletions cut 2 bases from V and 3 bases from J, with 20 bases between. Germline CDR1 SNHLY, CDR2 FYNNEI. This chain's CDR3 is CASSESVALYRYYEQYF. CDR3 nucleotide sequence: TGTGCCAGCAGTGAATCAGTAGCCCTCTACCGTTACTACGAGCAGTACTTC.

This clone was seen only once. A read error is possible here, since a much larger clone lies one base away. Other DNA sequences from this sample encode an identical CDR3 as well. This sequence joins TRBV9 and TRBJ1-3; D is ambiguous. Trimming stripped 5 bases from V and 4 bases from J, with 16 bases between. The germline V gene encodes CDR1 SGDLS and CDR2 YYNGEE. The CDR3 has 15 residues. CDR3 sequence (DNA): TGTGCCAGCAGTAACCGAGCGGTATCCGGAAACACCATATATTTT. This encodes CASSNRAVSGNTIYF.

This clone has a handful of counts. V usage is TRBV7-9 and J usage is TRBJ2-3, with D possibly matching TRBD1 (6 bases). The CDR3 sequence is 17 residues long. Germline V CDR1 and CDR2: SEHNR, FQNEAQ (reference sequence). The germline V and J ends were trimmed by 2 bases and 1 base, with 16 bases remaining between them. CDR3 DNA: TGTGCCAGCAGCTTACTCCCCACAGGGTACGGCACAGATACGCAGTATTTT. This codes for CASSLLPTGYGTDTQYF.

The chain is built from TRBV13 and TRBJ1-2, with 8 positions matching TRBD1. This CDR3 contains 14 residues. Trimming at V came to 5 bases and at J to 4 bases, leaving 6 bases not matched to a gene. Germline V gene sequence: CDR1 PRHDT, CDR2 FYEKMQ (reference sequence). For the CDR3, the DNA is TGTGCCAGCAGCCGGACAGGGTCTGCCTATGGCTACACCTTC. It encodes CASSRTGSAYGYTF.

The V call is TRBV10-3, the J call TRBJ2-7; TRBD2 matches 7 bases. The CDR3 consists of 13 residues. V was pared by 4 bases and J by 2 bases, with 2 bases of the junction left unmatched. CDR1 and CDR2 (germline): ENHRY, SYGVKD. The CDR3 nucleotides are TGTGCCATCAGTGGGGGAGGGGCCTACGAGCAGTACTTC. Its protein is CAISGGGAYEQYF.

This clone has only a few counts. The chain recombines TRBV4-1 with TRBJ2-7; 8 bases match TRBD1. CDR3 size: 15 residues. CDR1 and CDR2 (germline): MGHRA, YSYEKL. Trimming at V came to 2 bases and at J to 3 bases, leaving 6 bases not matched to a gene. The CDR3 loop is CASSQLMTGDYEQYF. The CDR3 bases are TGCGCCAGCAGCCAACTCATGACAGGGGACTACGAGCAGTACTTC.

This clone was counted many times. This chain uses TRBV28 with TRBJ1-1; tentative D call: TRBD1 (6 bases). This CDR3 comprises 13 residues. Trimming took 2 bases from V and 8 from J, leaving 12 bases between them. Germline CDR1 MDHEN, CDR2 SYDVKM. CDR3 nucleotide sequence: TGTGCCAGCAGTTTAGGGGGCCAAAAGGAAGCTTTCTTT. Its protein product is CASSLGGQKEAFF.

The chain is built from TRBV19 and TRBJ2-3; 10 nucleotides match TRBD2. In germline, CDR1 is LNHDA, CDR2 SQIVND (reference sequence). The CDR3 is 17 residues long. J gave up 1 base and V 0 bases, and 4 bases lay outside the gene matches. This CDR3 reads CASSIDLTSGGTDTQYF. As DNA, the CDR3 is TGTGCCAGTAGTATAGATCTTACTAGCGGGGGCACAGATACGCAGTATTTT.

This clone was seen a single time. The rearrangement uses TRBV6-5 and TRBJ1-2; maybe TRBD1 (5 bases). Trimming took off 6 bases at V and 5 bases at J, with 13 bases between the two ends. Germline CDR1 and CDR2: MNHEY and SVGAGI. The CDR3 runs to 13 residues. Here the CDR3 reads CASRPGGRYGYTF. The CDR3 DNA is TGTGCCAGCAGGCCGGGGGGAAGGTATGGCTACACCTTC.

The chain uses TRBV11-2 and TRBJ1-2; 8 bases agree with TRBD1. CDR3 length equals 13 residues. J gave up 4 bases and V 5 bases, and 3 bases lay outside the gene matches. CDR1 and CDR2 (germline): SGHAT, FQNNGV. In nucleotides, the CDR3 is TGTGCCAGCAGCCAGACAGGGGTCTATGGCTACACCTTC. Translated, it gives CASSQTGVYGYTF.

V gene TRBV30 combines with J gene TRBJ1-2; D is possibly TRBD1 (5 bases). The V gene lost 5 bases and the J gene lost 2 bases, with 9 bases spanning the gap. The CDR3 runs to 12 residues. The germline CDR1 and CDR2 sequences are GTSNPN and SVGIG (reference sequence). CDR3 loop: CAWETANYGYTF. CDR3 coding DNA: TGTGCCTGGGAGACAGCGAACTATGGCTACACCTTC.

DNA of the CDR3: TGTGCCAGCAGTTGGGCCGGACAGCACGGCTACACCTTC. Its translation is CASSWAGQHGYTF. J is TRBJ1-2 and V is TRBV28; D perhaps matches TRBD1 (6 bases). The CDR3 sequence is 13 residues long. Trimming cost V 4 bases and J 8 bases, with 14 bases left between them. Germline CDR1 reads MDHEN; CDR2 reads SYDVKM.

The chain's CDR3 is CASRPTGWYEQYF. CDR3 sequence (DNA): TGTGCCAGCAGACCGACAGGGTGGTACGAGCAGTACTTC. The rearrangement links TRBV12-3 or TRBV12-4 to TRBJ2-7; TRBD1 agrees at 7 bases. The CDR3 loop spans 13 amino acids. The junction had 6 bases not matched to a gene; V was cut back by 6 bases and J by 4 bases.

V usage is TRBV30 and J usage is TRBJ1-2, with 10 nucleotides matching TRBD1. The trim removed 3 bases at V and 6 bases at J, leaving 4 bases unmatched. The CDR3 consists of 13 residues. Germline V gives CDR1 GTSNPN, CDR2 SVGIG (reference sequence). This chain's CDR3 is CAWRVGTGDGYTF. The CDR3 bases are TGTGCCTGGAGAGTGGGGACAGGGGATGGCTACACCTTC.

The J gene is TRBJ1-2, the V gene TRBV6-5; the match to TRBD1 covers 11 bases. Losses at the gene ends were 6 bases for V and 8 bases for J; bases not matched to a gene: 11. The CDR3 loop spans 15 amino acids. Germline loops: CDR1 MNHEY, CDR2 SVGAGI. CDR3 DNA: TGTGCCAGCAGCTCCACCTGGACAGGGGGCAACGGCTACACCTTC. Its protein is CASSSTWTGGNGYTF.

CDR3 protein: CASSLERGRVETQYF. The CDR3 region has the DNA TGTGCCAGCAGCTTAGAGCGGGGGCGGGTAGAGACCCAGTACTTC. The genes are TRBV7-9 and TRBJ2-5; 8 nucleotides align to TRBD2. Per the germline V gene, CDR1 is SEHNR and CDR2 is FQNEAQ (reference sequence). V was clipped by 1 base and J by 4 bases; unmatched bases: 5. The CDR3 covers 15 residues.

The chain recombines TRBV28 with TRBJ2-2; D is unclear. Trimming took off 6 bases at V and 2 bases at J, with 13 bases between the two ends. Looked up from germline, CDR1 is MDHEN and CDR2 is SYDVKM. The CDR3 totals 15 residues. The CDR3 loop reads CASSIRLANTGELFF. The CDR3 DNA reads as TGTGCCAGCAGCATACGGTTAGCCAACACCGGGGAGCTGTTTTTT.

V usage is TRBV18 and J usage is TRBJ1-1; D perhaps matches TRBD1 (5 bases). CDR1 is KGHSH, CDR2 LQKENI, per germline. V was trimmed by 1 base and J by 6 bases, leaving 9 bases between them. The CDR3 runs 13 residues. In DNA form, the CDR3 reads TGTGCCAGCTCACCACAGGGGATCGCTGAAGCTTTCTTT. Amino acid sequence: CASSPQGIAEAFF.

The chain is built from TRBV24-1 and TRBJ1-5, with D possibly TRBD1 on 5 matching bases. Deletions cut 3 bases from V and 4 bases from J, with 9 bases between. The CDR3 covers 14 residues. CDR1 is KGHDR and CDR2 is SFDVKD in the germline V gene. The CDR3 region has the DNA TGTGCCACCAGTGATCGACAGTGGAATCAGCCCCAGCATTTT. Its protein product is CATSDRQWNQPQHF.

The CDR3 here is CASSMPPGGYGYTF. The CDR3 region has the DNA TGTGCCAGTAGTATGCCCCCAGGGGGCTATGGCTACACCTTC. The chain employs TRBV19 and TRBJ1-2, with 7 nucleotides matching TRBD1. Unmatched junction bases numbered 5, after V lost 3 bases and J lost 4 bases. The CDR3 runs to 14 residues. Germline lookup yields CDR1 LNHDA and CDR2 SQIVND (reference sequence). Full variable domain (missing parts from reference TRBV19 and TRBJ1-2): DGGITQSPKYLFRKEGQNVTLSCEQNLNHDAMYWYRQDPGQGLRLIYYSQIVNDFQKGDIAEGYSVSREKKESFPLTVTSAQKNPTAFYLCASSMPPGGYGYTFGSGTRLTVV.